Listed here are 15 T cell receptor beta chains from one sample, sequenced in a study of memory CD4+ T cells and cytomegalovirus serostatus. The sort gate was single viable CD3+CD4+CD8-CD45RO+ cells for memory CD4+ T cells. TCRdb's table, derived via immunoSEQ multiplex PCR, lists solely in-frame clones and lacks some. Of fewer than 50,000 clones in the sample, 79% were seen once. The specimen sequenced was memory CD4+ T cells from blood. These receptors were taken from an adult in good health and CMV-seronegative.

The V call is TRBV5-1, the J call TRBJ2-7; 7 bases align to TRBD1. The CDR3 is 14 residues long. With V trimmed by 4 bases and J by 3 bases, 7 bases remained unmatched. Per the germline V gene, CDR1 is SGHRS and CDR2 is YFSETQ. In DNA form, the CDR3 reads TGCGCCAGCAGCCTTCGGACAGGAAACTACGAGCAGTACTTC. This codes for CASSLRTGNYEQYF.

This clone was seen only a few times. The V call is TRBV9, the J call TRBJ1-2; 7 nucleotides align to TRBD1. CDR1 and CDR2 from the germline V gene are SGDLS and YYNGEE. This CDR3 region has 16 residues. J gave up 0 bases and V 0 bases, and 5 bases lay outside the gene matches. CDR3 sequence: CASSVEVTGTNYGYTF. The CDR3, as DNA: TGTGCCAGCAGCGTAGAGGTGACAGGGACTAACTATGGCTACACCTTC.

The rearrangement joins TRBV5-8 to TRBJ2-7; maybe TRBD1 (5 bases). The germline gives CDR1 SGHTS, CDR2 YDEGEE. The CDR3 is 12 amino acids. Deletions cut 0 bases from V and 4 bases from J, with 5 bases between. The CDR3 is CASSLDRYEQYF. CDR3 in DNA: TGTGCCAGCAGCTTGGACAGGTACGAGCAGTACTTC.

The gene calls are TRBV4-3 and TRBJ2-7; a possible D gene is TRBD1 (6 bases). The CDR3 runs 11 residues. V was shortened by 3 bases and J by 7 bases, with 7 bases between the two germline ends. Germline lookup yields CDR1 LGHNA and CDR2 YSLEER. The CDR3 loop reads CASSQDSEQYF. The CDR3 coding sequence is TGCGCCAGCAGCCAGGACAGTGAGCAGTACTTC.

The genes are TRBV6-4 and TRBJ2-3; weak D call: TRBD2 (5 bases). Germline-derived CDR1 and CDR2 are MRHNA and SNTAGT. This CDR3 comprises 13 residues. V lost 6 bases and J 6 bases, leaving 13 bases between the germline ends. As DNA, the CDR3 is TGTGCCAGCAGCAGGACTCGCGCGGATACGCAGTATTTT. This codes for CASSRTRADTQYF.

This clone was observed once. The chain combines TRBV11-3 with TRBJ1-1, with TRBD1 identical over 7 bases. The CDR3 consists of 14 residues. The germline V gene encodes CDR1 SGHNT and CDR2 YENEEA. The J segment lost 1 base and the V segment lost 8 bases, leaving 7 bases of the junction unmatched. The CDR3 region has the DNA TGTGCCAGCGTCCACAGGGGTGCGAACACTGAAGCTTTCTTT. This encodes CASVHRGANTEAFF. Supplemented by reference TRBV11-3 and TRBJ1-1, the full variable domain reads EAGVVQSPRYKIIEKKQPVAFWCNPISGHNTLYWYLQNLGQGPELLIRYENEEAVDDSQLPKDRFSAERLKGVDSTLKIQPAELGDSAVYLCASVHRGANTEAFFGQGTRLTVV.

This chain joins TRBV11-2 and TRBJ1-5, with 9 bases identical to TRBD1. This CDR3 spans 14 amino acids. From germline, CDR1 is SGHAT and CDR2 FQNNGV. Trimming removed 3 bases from V and 9 bases from J; junction bases left unmatched: 6. CDR3 in DNA: TGTGCCAGCAGCTTCGACAGGGGGTCAGGGCCCCAGCATTTT. Amino acid sequence: CASSFDRGSGPQHF.

This chain joins TRBV20-1 and TRBJ2-1; D is unclear. Germline V gene sequence: CDR1 DFQATT, CDR2 SNEGSKA (reference sequence). V lost 3 bases and J 6 bases, leaving 3 bases between the germline ends. The CDR3 length is 10 residues. CDR3 in DNA: TGCAGTGCTAGTATCAATGAGCAGTTCTTC. Its protein product is CSASINEQFF.

This chain links TRBV25-1 with TRBJ2-7; 9 bases line up with TRBD1. Looked up from germline, CDR1 is MGHDK and CDR2 is SYGVNS. This CDR3 contains 13 residues. Trimming removed 9 bases from V and 3 bases from J; junction bases left unmatched: 6. Here the CDR3 reads CASRPGQGYEQYF. Here the CDR3 DNA reads TGTGCCAGTCGCCCGGGACAGGGCTACGAGCAGTACTTC.

This clone showed up just a few times. The J gene is TRBJ1-5, the V gene TRBV30, with 7 bases aligning to TRBD1. This CDR3 has 13 amino acids. CDR1 and CDR2 from the germline V gene are GTSNPN and SVGIG (reference sequence). V was pared by 4 bases and J by 1 base, with 1 base of the junction left unmatched. The CDR3 coding sequence is TGTGCCTGGAAGGGGGCGAGCAATCAGCCCCAGCATTTT. Translating gives CAWKGASNQPQHF.

The chain carries TRBV5-5 and TRBJ1-4, with D maybe TRBD1 (5 bases). Germline V gene data show CDR1 as SGHKS and CDR2 as YYEKEE (reference sequence). The V gene lost 4 bases and the J gene lost 5 bases, with 15 bases spanning the gap. This CDR3 region has 15 residues. The CDR3 DNA reads as TGTGCCAGCAGCACCGGACATTTACAAAATGAAAAACTGTTTTTT. Residues: CASSTGHLQNEKLFF. The full variable domain, with the rest looked up from reference TRBV5-5 and TRBJ1-4, is DAGVTQSPTHLIKTRGQQVTLRCSPISGHKSVSWYQQVLGQGPQFIFQYYEKEERGRGNFPDRFSARQFPNYSSELNVNALLLGDSALYLCASSTGHLQNEKLFFGSGTQLSVL.

The V call is TRBV7-9, the J call TRBJ2-7, with D unclear. V lost 1 base and J 0 bases, leaving 7 bases between the germline ends. Per germline, CDR1 SEHNR and CDR2 FQNEAQ (reference sequence). The CDR3 is 14 amino acids. The CDR3 nucleotides read TGTGCCAGCAGCTTAGGAGCAAACTCCTACGAGCAGTACTTC. Translated, it gives CASSLGANSYEQYF.

The chain recombines TRBV20-1 with TRBJ2-1; 7 bases agree with TRBD1. With 6 bases clipped from V and 10 bases from J, the junction kept 6 bases outside the gene matches. The germline V gene encodes CDR1 DFQATT and CDR2 SNEGSKA (reference sequence). The CDR3 runs to 11 residues. CDR3 loop: CSASTGFEQFF. The CDR3 DNA follows: TGCAGTGCCTCGACAGGGTTCGAGCAGTTCTTC.

The chain links TRBV27 to TRBJ1-5, with 7 bases that match TRBD1. The V gene's germline CDR1 is MNHEY and CDR2 SMNVEV (reference sequence). V trimming: 4 bases; J trimming: 3 bases; junction bases outside the gene matches: 9. The length of the CDR3 is 16 residues. The CDR3 region is CASSSRTGVFNQPQHF. The CDR3 DNA reads as TGTGCCAGCAGTTCACGGACAGGCGTGTTCAATCAGCCCCAGCATTTT.

The J gene is TRBJ2-6, the V gene TRBV4-1; D might be TRBD2 (5 bases). Trimming stripped 1 base from V and 3 bases from J, with 7 bases between. Germline CDR1 is MGHRA and CDR2 is YSYEKL. This CDR3 contains 15 residues. CDR3: CASSQGGLGANVLTF. DNA of the CDR3: TGCGCCAGCAGCCAAGGTGGACTTGGGGCCAACGTCCTGACTTTC.